This T cell receptor (beta chain) was documented in a study of T cell responses to AZD1222 COVID-19 vaccine. Study-level points and caveats: There were repertoire samples only from the period after the peak T cell response. Two AZD1222 doses significantly raised spike-specific TCR breadth and depth over controls. Nearly half of unique spike-specific TCRs reportedly avoided B.1.351 and B.1.1.7 mutated regions.

TCRdb's table, derived via immunoSEQ multiplex PCR, lists solely in-frame clones and lacks some. Of approximately 110,000 clones in the sample, roughly 91% were seen once. The V end lost 4 bases, the J end lost 6 bases, and 15 bases lay between the germline ends. The CDR3 consists of 14 residues. Germline-derived CDR1 and CDR2 are LGHDT and YNNKEL (reference sequence). In the case of this clone: Antigen: not known.

The material was peripheral blood, obtained on day 0 of AZD1222 vaccination. This receptor was obtained from an adult in good health. The rearrangement links TRBV3-1 (or the pseudogene TRBV3-2) to TRBJ1-1; possibly TRBD1 for D (6 bases). This CDR3 reads CASSPRDIMPEAFF. Written as DNA, the CDR3 is TGTGCCAGCAGCCCCCGGGACATTATGCCTGAAGCTTTCTTT.